This TCR beta chain was sequenced in a study of cytomegalovirus exposure and HLA in healthy donors. The PCR employed 60 Vbeta primers together with 13 Jbeta primers. Method: immunoSEQ multiplex PCR; TCRdb's copy keeps in-frame clones and lacks some. Counted here are some 190,000 clones, roughly four fifths occurring once; the ten biggest clones make up approximately 3%. This cohort consisted of healthy bone marrow donors. Sequencing was done on a sample of PBMCs. The source of this sequence is a woman in her thirties in good health and CMV-seropositive.

The DNA of the CDR3 is TGCAGCGTGGGACAGGGGGTGTCAAAAGCAGAGACCCAGTACTTC. It encodes CSVGQGVSKAETQYF. This rearrangement joins TRBV29-1 to TRBJ2-5, with 11 bases matching TRBD1. The CDR3 covers 15 residues. V was clipped by 6 bases and J by 4 bases; unmatched bases: 10. CDR1 is SQVTM, CDR2 ANQGSEA, per germline.